These T cell receptor beta chains were read from a single sample in a study of regulatory T cells in long-lasting Graves disease. MiXCR, run by TCRdb on the multiplex PCR reads, gives a single entry per CDR3 protein. The sample includes a few hundred thousand distinct CDR3 sequences, around 18% seen only once; the top ten take approximately 15%. The same sample was also used in a study of T cells in Graves' hyperthyroidism and ophthalmopathy.

The specimen comprised peripheral blood mononuclear cells (PBMCs), sampled at new diagnosis, from a patient treated with antithyroid drugs. The receptors were gathered from a woman in her 30s with Graves disease. Both conserved end residues are part of each CDR3. D genes are given only for firm matches. Not every row has a clone size; where given, it reads once, few, many or a size class.

V	size	J	D	CDR3	DNA
TRBV6-1	-	TRBJ2-3	-	CASGWGRTDTQYF	TGTGCCTCCGGGTGGGGTCGCACAGATACGCAGTATTTT
TRBV3-1	many	TRBJ1-1	-	CASSQGAFEAFF	TGTGCCAGCAGCCAAGGGGCTTTTGAAGCTTTCTTT
TRBV9	few	TRBJ1-1	-	CASSVVVENTEAFF	TGTGCCAGCAGCGTAGTCGTGGAGAACACTGAAGCTTTCTTT
TRBV5-6	-	TRBJ1-1	-	CASSYSAMNTEAFF	TGTGCCAGCAGCTATAGCGCTATGAACACTGAAGCCTTCTTT
TRBV9	many	TRBJ2-5	TRBD2	CASSVRAGGPQTQYF	TGTGCCAGCAGCGTGAGAGCGGGGGGGCCGCAGACCCAGTACTTC
TRBV20-1	many	TRBJ1-2	-	CSANGPNYGYTF	TGCAGTGCCAATGGGCCCAACTATGGCTACACCTTC
TRBV3-1	many	TRBJ1-1	TRBD1	CASSPYTGVGTEAFF	TGTGCCAGCAGCCCCTACACAGGGGTGGGCACTGAAGCTTTCTTT
TRBV4-1	few	TRBJ1-2	-	CASSRHEGISTGSGYTF	TGCGCCAGCAGCCGCCATGAAGGGATTTCGACAGGATCTGGCTACACCTTC
TRBV20-1	-	TRBJ2-5	TRBD2	CSARGSAGGKETQYF	TGCAGTGCTAGGGGCTCGGCGGGGGGCAAAGAGACCCAGTACTTC
TRBV19	many	TRBJ2-7	TRBD2	CASSMIAGRSSYEQYF	TGTGCCAGTAGTATGATAGCGGGGCGGTCGAGCTACGAGCAGTACTTC
TRBV2	-	TRBJ1-5	-	CASSESQLNQPQHF	TGTGCCAGCAGTGAAAGTCAGTTAAATCAGCCCCAGCATTTT
TRBV24-1	-	TRBJ2-1	TRBD2	CATSDSRGTSGSKFDEQFF	TGTGCCACCAGTGATTCGAGGGGGACTAGCGGGAGTAAATTCGATGAGCAGTTCTTC
TRBV7-3	many	TRBJ2-2	-	CASSSPQSAGELFF	TGTGCCAGCAGCTCCCCCCAATCAGCCGGGGAGCTGTTTTTT
TRBV5-5	few	TRBJ1-1	-	CASSLGYGTPFEGTEAFF	TGTGCCAGCAGCTTGGGGTACGGGACACCCTTTGAGGGCACTGAAGCTTTCTTT
TRBV14	-	TRBJ2-3	-	CASSHSVRTRQYF	TGTGCCAGCAGCCATAGTGTCCGGACTCGGCAGTATTTT
TRBV6-1	few	TRBJ1-5	-	CASSPRGGQPQHF	TGTGCCAGCAGTCCCCGGGGTGGGCAGCCCCAGCATTTT
TRBV3-1	many	TRBJ1-4	-	CASSQGNGELFF	TGTGCCAGCAGCCAAGGTAACGGAGAACTGTTTTTT
TRBV11-2	many	TRBJ1-1	-	CASSLDSHTEAFF	TGTGCCAGCAGCTTAGATTCCCACACTGAAGCTTTCTTT
TRBV7-3	-	TRBJ2-1	-	CASSSSVGEEQFF	TGTGCCAGCAGCTCCTCCGTTGGGGAGGAGCAGTTCTTC
TRBV19	-	TRBJ2-7	TRBD1	CASRSGTGRYEQYF	TGTGCCAGTAGATCCGGGACAGGTCGCTACGAGCAGTACTTC
TRBV18	few	TRBJ2-1	TRBD2	CASSPLGLAGGPIYNEQFF	TGTGCCAGCTCACCATTGGGACTAGCGGGGGGGCCAATTTACAATGAGCAGTTCTTC
TRBV27	-	TRBJ2-7	TRBD2	CASSRGGKYEQYF	TGTGCCAGCAGTCGGGGGGGGAAGTACGAGCAGTACTTC
TRBV12-3/TRBV12-4	many	TRBJ1-1	-	CASSLRGNGKAFF	TGTGCCAGCAGTTTAAGGGGGAATGGAAAGGCTTTCTTT
TRBV7-9	many	TRBJ2-1	-	CASSPGGDSRNEQFF	TGTGCCAGCAGCCCAGGGGGGGACAGTCGAAATGAGCAGTTCTTC
TRBV20-1	-	TRBJ1-5	-	CSARDRVYINQPQHF	TGCAGTGCTAGAGATCGGGTCTACATAAATCAGCCCCAGCATTTT
TRBV20-1	-	TRBJ2-2	TRBD2	CSVARELGTGELFF	TGCAGTGTAGCGCGGGAGTTGGGCACCGGGGAGCTGTTTTTT
TRBV18	-	TRBJ1-5	-	CASSPDYGIQHF	TGTGCCAGCTCACCGGACTACGGGATCCAGCATTTT
TRBV14	many	TRBJ2-1	-	CASSQAGRNNEQFF	TGTGCCAGCAGCCAGGCTGGGAGGAACAATGAGCAGTTCTTC
TRBV7-2	many	TRBJ1-2	-	CASSSYREGYGYTF	TGTGCCAGCAGCTCGTACAGGGAGGGCTATGGCTACACCTTC
TRBV28	many	TRBJ2-7	-	CASTYQGGAYEQYF	TGTGCCAGCACCTACCAGGGGGGGGCCTACGAGCAGTACTTC
TRBV10-3	many	TRBJ1-1	TRBD1	CAISGDRMNTEAFF	TGTGCCATCAGTGGGGACAGAATGAACACTGAAGCTTTCTTT
TRBV5-6	-	TRBJ2-3	-	CASSSGGETSTDTQYF	TGTGCCAGCAGCTCCGGCGGGGAGACAAGCACAGATACGCAGTATTTT
TRBV12-5	many	TRBJ1-3	TRBD1	CASVTGTGYSGNTIYF	TGTGCTAGTGTTACCGGGACAGGGTACTCTGGAAACACCATATATTTT
TRBV5-4	many	TRBJ2-3	TRBD1	CASSNRDRAVDTQYF	TGTGCCAGCAGCAACCGGGACAGGGCGGTCGATACGCAGTATTTT
TRBV2	many	TRBJ1-4	-	CASIGGLDEKLFF	TGTGCCAGCATTGGTGGTCTCGATGAAAAACTGTTTTTT
TRBV12-3/TRBV12-4	few	TRBJ2-2	-	CASSLYSTGELFF	TGTGCCAGCAGTTTATACTCCACCGGGGAGCTGTTTTTT
TRBV9	many	TRBJ1-1	TRBD1	CASSVGGTGNTEAFF	TGTGCCAGCAGCGTAGGGGGGACAGGCAACACTGAAGCTTTCTTT
TRBV20-1	many	TRBJ2-7	-	CSAGAGLLLQYF	TGCAGTGCCGGGGCAGGGCTTTTGCTGCAGTACTTC
TRBV19	-	TRBJ1-1	-	CASGNRDEAFF	TGTGCCAGTGGAAACAGGGATGAAGCTTTCTTT
TRBV20-1	many	TRBJ1-5	-	CSAYEGGAGNQPQHF	TGCAGTGCATACGAGGGAGGCGCAGGCAATCAGCCCCAGCATTTT
TRBV11-2	-	TRBJ1-1	TRBD1	CASSALGRGSTEAFF	TGTGCCAGCAGCGCCTTAGGCAGGGGGAGCACTGAAGCTTTCTTT